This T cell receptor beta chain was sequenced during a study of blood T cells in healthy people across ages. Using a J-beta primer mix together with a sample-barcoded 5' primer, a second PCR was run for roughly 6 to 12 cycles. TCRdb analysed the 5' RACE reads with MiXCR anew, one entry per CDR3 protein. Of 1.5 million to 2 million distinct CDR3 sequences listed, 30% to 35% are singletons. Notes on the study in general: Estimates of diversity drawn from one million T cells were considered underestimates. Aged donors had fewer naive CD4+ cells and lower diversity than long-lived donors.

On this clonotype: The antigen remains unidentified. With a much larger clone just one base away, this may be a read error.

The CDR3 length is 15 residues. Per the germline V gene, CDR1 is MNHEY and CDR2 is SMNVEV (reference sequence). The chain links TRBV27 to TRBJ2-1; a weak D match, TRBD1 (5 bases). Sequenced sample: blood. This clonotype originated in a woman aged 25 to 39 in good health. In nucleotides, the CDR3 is TGTGCCGGCAGTAGGGGTATCGCCGCCTACAATGAGCAGTTCTTC. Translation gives CAGSRGIAAYNEQFF.